These T cell receptor beta chains were read from a single sample in a study of blood T cell repertoires in COVID-19. The table came from immunoSEQ multiplex PCR; TCRdb's copy has only in-frame clones and leaves some out. The sample carries a few hundred thousand clones, about four fifths recorded once. The specimen sequenced was peripheral blood. The receptors come from a woman aged 55 to 70 with acute or convalescent COVID-19. The CDR3 runs from the conserved cysteine through the conserved F or W. A D gene is named only where the DNA matches it firmly. The size of a clone is reported for some rows only, either as once, few or many, or as a class for expanded clones.

CSGRSRDATEAFF | TGCAGCGGCCGTTCGAGGGATGCCACTGAAGCTTTCTTT | TRBV29-1 | - | - | TRBJ1-1
CASRWTGASRHYGYTF | TGTGCCAGCAGGTGGACAGGGGCCTCGCGGCACTATGGCTACACCTTC | TRBV28 | once | TRBD1 | TRBJ1-2
CASSTRQGLGGYTF | TGTGCCAGCAGCACTAGACAGGGTTTAGGTGGCTACACCTTC | TRBV7-2 | - | TRBD1 | TRBJ1-2
CASSLGGTALNIQYF | TGTGCCAGCAGCTTAGGAGGGACAGCATTAAACATTCAGTACTTC | TRBV7-2 | - | TRBD1 | TRBJ2-4
CASSSTGPNTGELFF | TGTGCCAGCAGCTCGACAGGGCCCAACACCGGGGAGCTGTTTTTT | TRBV7-2 | - | TRBD1 | TRBJ2-2
CASSLDRQVTDTQYF | TGCGCCAGCAGCTTGGATAGGCAGGTAACAGATACGCAGTATTTT | TRBV5-1 | - | - | TRBJ2-3
CASSHGQGGEQYF | TGTGCCAGCAGCCATGGACAGGGGGGCGAGCAGTACTTC | TRBV27 | - | TRBD1 | TRBJ2-7
CASSPVPSIVHTQYF | TGTGCCAGCAGCCCGGTGCCCTCGATTGTTCATACGCAGTATTTT | TRBV7-3 | - | - | TRBJ2-3
CATSTPGSTDTQYF | TGTGCCACCAGCACCCCCGGGAGCACAGATACGCAGTATTTT | TRBV15 | - | - | TRBJ2-3
CASSEGARFGGYTF | TGTGCCAGTAGCGAGGGGGCGCGTTTTGGTGGCTACACCTTC | TRBV19 | - | TRBD1 | TRBJ1-2
CSVDGVRGRRSYNEQFF | TGCAGCGTTGATGGCGTCAGGGGGCGAAGGTCCTACAATGAGCAGTTCTTC | TRBV29-1 | - | TRBD1 | TRBJ2-1
CASSVLTGGGQPQHF | TGTGCCAGCAGTGTTTTGACAGGGGGCGGTCAGCCCCAGCATTTT | TRBV6-4 | - | TRBD1 | TRBJ1-5
CASRPGDRAIYGYTF | TGTGCCAGCAGACCGGGGGACAGGGCTATCTATGGCTACACCTTC | TRBV2 | once | TRBD1 | TRBJ1-2
CASSWARTDTQYF | TGTGCCAGCAGTTGGGCTCGTACAGATACGCAGTATTTT | TRBV6-5 | - | - | TRBJ2-3
CASRTGWNTGELFF | TGTGCCAGCAGGACAGGGTGGAACACCGGGGAGCTGTTTTTT | TRBV9 | - | TRBD1 | TRBJ2-2
CASSQDPRGAGETQYF | TGTGCCAGCAGCCAAGATCCGCGGGGGGCCGGGGAGACCCAGTACTTC | TRBV14 | - | TRBD2 | TRBJ2-5
CASSLRSGDEQFF | TGTGCCAGCAGTTTAAGAAGCGGGGATGAGCAGTTCTTC | TRBV12-3/TRBV12-4 | - | TRBD2 | TRBJ2-1
CASSDLGWAETQYF | TGTGCCAGCAGTGATCTCGGCTGGGCTGAGACCCAGTACTTC | TRBV2 | - | - | TRBJ2-5
CASNEVGYEQYF | TGTGCCAGCAACGAGGTCGGCTACGAGCAGTACTTC | TRBV7-9 | - | - | TRBJ2-7
CASSSSSGGPTDTQYF | TGTGCCAGCAGCTCCTCTAGCGGGGGGCCCACAGATACGCAGTATTTT | TRBV5-4 | once | TRBD2 | TRBJ2-3
CSVGTGSPRGYTF | TGCAGCGTAGGAACAGGGAGCCCTAGGGGCTACACCTTC | TRBV29-1 | - | - | TRBJ1-2
CASIGELSNQPQHF | TGTGCCAGCATTGGGGAGTTAAGCAATCAGCCCCAGCATTTT | TRBV6-5 | - | - | TRBJ1-5
CASSFLGGYGYTF | TGTGCCAGCAGTTTCTTGGGGGGGTATGGCTACACCTTC | TRBV12-3/TRBV12-4 | - | - | TRBJ1-2
CASSSGSGANVLTF | TGTGCCAGCAGCTCCGGCTCTGGGGCCAACGTCCTGACTTTC | TRBV11-2 | - | - | TRBJ2-6
CASSLREGTQYF | TGTGCCAGCAGCTTGAGGGAGGGGACGCAGTATTTT | TRBV5-4 | few | TRBD2 | TRBJ2-3
CASSLATGSGNTIYF | TGCGCCAGCAGCTTGGCTACGGGCTCTGGAAACACCATATATTTT | TRBV5-1 | - | - | TRBJ1-3
CASSNTGSEQYF | TGTGCCAGCAGCAACACAGGGTCCGAGCAGTACTTC | TRBV13 | - | - | TRBJ2-7
CASRTTDRVEQFF | TGTGCCAGTAGAACTACCGACAGGGTCGAGCAGTTCTTC | TRBV19 | - | TRBD1 | TRBJ2-1